The rows below give T cell receptor beta chains drawn from one sample of a study of blood T cell repertoires in COVID-19. Sequenced by immunoSEQ multiplex PCR; TCRdb stores in-frame clones only, minus some. The table has approximately 140,000 clones, approximately 80% seen once. The sample consisted of PBMCs or T cells enriched from blood (not recorded which). These receptors all come from a man over 45 in a cohort exposed to, infected with or recovered from COVID-19 (not recorded which). The CDR3 runs from the conserved cysteine through the conserved F or W. A D gene is named only where the DNA matches it firmly. Size is stated for part of the rows, as once, few or many counts, or as a class when the clone is expanded.

NA	NA	TRBV20-1	TRBJ1-1	CSASIPPGNTEAFF	TGCAGTGCTAGTATTCCCCCGGGGAACACTGAAGCTTTCTTT
NA	NA	TRBV9	TRBJ2-7	CASSVFALGEQYF	TGTGCCAGCAGCGTATTTGCCCTCGGGGAGCAGTACTTC
NA	NA	TRBV24-1	TRBJ2-1	CATDSGSSYNEQFF	TGTGCCACCGATAGCGGAAGCTCCTACAATGAGCAGTTCTTC
NA	NA	TRBV5-1	TRBJ2-6	CASSPRGSGANVLTF	TGCGCCAGCAGCCCCCGGGGCTCTGGGGCCAACGTCCTGACTTTC
NA	TRBD2	TRBV5-1	TRBJ2-3	CASSLGSQGLAGTDTQYF	TGCGCCAGCAGCTTGGGATCTCAAGGACTAGCGGGGACAGATACGCAGTATTTT
NA	NA	TRBV12-3/TRBV12-4	TRBJ1-2	CASSLKGAGYTF	TGTGCCAGCAGTTTGAAAGGGGCTGGCTACACCTTC
NA	NA	TRBV7-9	TRBJ1-6	CASSPDRPGSPLHF	TGTGCCAGCAGCCCAGACAGGCCTGGGTCACCCCTCCACTTT
NA	TRBD2	TRBV4-1	TRBJ2-2	CASSQPAGGQTGELFF	TGCGCCAGCAGCCAACCAGCGGGGGGGCAAACCGGGGAGCTGTTTTTT
NA	NA	TRBV12-3/TRBV12-4	TRBJ1-3	CASSFSGSTIYF	TGTGCCAGCAGTTTTTCGGGAAGCACCATATATTTT
NA	NA	TRBV7-9	TRBJ1-1	CASSLLVWPEAFF	TGTGCCAGCAGCTTACTGGTTTGGCCTGAAGCTTTCTTT
NA	TRBD1	TRBV19	TRBJ1-4	CASSIELGTGIEKLFF	TGTGCCAGTAGTATAGAGTTAGGGACAGGGATAGAAAAACTGTTTTTT
NA	TRBD1	TRBV19	TRBJ1-5	CASSGRGTVYSNQPQHF	TGTGCCAGTAGTGGACGCGGGACAGTTTATAGCAATCAGCCCCAGCATTTT
NA	NA	TRBV2	TRBJ1-5	CASPGHLCQPQHF	TGTGCCAGCCCGGGACATTTATGTCAGCCCCAGCATTTT
NA	NA	TRBV6-1	TRBJ1-2	CASGGQLGRRGNYGYTF	TGTGCCAGCGGTGGGCAGTTGGGGCGCAGAGGTAACTATGGCTACACCTTC
NA	NA	TRBV5-1	TRBJ1-2	CASSLGDTGFGYTF	TGCGCCAGCAGCTTGGGGGATACAGGGTTTGGCTACACCTTC
once	NA	TRBV6-1	TRBJ2-7	CASSDLPRSGYEQYF	TGTGCCAGCAGTGATCTCCCCCGGTCTGGCTACGAGCAGTACTTC
NA	NA	TRBV21-1	TRBJ2-4	CASSKNEHSRAKNIQYF	TGTGCCAGCAGCAAAAACGAACATTCAAGAGCCAAAAACATTCAGTACTTC
NA	NA	TRBV19	TRBJ1-6	CASSIWDTNYNSPLHF	TGTGCCAGTAGTATATGGGACACCAACTATAATTCACCCCTCCACTTT
NA	TRBD1	TRBV5-1	TRBJ2-5	CASGLRGQGETQYF	TGCGCCAGCGGTCTAAGGGGGCAGGGGGAGACCCAGTACTTC
NA	NA	TRBV27	TRBJ2-3	CASREAVVTDTQYF	TGTGCCAGCAGGGAGGCAGTAGTAACAGATACGCAGTATTTT
NA	NA	TRBV7-2	TRBJ2-2	CASSLAVYTGELFF	TGTGCCAGCAGCTTAGCTGTATACACCGGGGAGCTGTTTTTT
many	TRBD1	TRBV10-3	TRBJ1-1	CAISEGGGTEAFF	TGTGCCATCAGTGAAGGGGGCGGCACTGAAGCTTTCTTT
NA	NA	TRBV14	TRBJ2-6	CASSPQGWSGANVLTF	TGTGCCAGCAGCCCCCAGGGATGGTCTGGGGCCAACGTCCTGACTTTC
NA	NA	TRBV28	TRBJ1-1	CASRGWESFYGYTEAFF	TGTGCCAGCCGTGGCTGGGAGTCATTCTACGGTTACACTGAAGCTTTCTTT
few	NA	TRBV2	TRBJ2-1	CASSEYEVDSSYNEQFF	TGTGCCAGCAGTGAATACGAGGTAGATAGCTCCTACAATGAGCAGTTCTTC
NA	NA	TRBV5-4	TRBJ2-6	CASSLGGIMANVLTF	TGTGCCAGCAGCCTGGGAGGAATCATGGCCAACGTCCTGACTTTC
NA	TRBD2	TRBV14	TRBJ2-7	CASSQSTSGGAKAIGYEQYF	TGTGCCAGCAGCCAATCGACTAGCGGGGGGGCCAAGGCAATCGGCTACGAGCAGTACTTC
NA	NA	TRBV7-3	TRBJ2-2	CASNSVGTGELFF	TGTGCCAGCAACTCCGTCGGCACCGGGGAGCTGTTTTTT
NA	NA	TRBV7-8	TRBJ2-2	CASSLVGNTGELFF	TGTGCCAGCAGCTTAGTCGGGAACACCGGGGAGCTGTTTTTT
NA	TRBD2	TRBV7-9	TRBJ2-2	CASSSGLASVTGELFF	TGTGCCAGCAGCTCAGGACTAGCGAGCGTCACCGGGGAGCTGTTTTTT
NA	TRBD1	TRBV5-8	TRBJ1-2	CASSPGAVGQGAPYGYTF	TGTGCCAGCAGCCCGGGAGCGGTGGGACAGGGGGCTCCCTATGGCTACACCTTC
NA	NA	TRBV6-5	TRBJ2-6	CASTNGGTGANVLTF	TGTGCCAGCACCAACGGGGGAACTGGGGCCAACGTCCTGACTTTC
NA	NA	TRBV7-3	TRBJ1-1	CASSSHLQRMNTEAFF	TGTGCCAGCAGCTCCCACTTACAGAGAATGAACACTGAAGCTTTCTTT
NA	TRBD1	TRBV10-2	TRBJ2-5	CASSVQGASKETQYF	TGCGCCAGCAGTGTACAGGGGGCCTCTAAAGAGACCCAGTACTTC
NA	NA	TRBV28	TRBJ1-4	CASSITAATNEKLFF	TGTGCCAGCAGTATCACAGCGGCAACTAATGAAAAACTGTTTTTT
NA	TRBD1	TRBV28	TRBJ1-5	CASSRTGTGNQPQHF	TGTGCCAGCAGTCGGACAGGGACAGGCAATCAGCCCCAGCATTTT
once	NA	TRBV30	TRBJ2-5	CAWGPPGETQYF	TGTGCCTGGGGACCGCCCGGGGAGACCCAGTACTTC
NA	NA	TRBV15	TRBJ1-2	CATSRDRAGANYGYTF	TGTGCCACCAGCAGAGATAGGGCAGGGGCTAACTATGGCTACACCTTC
NA	TRBD2	TRBV29-1	TRBJ2-7	CSVLGGGSHEQYF	TGCAGCGTCCTCGGCGGGGGGTCCCACGAGCAGTACTTC
NA	NA	TRBV7-2	TRBJ1-6	CASSLWVGAVSPLHF	TGTGCCAGCAGCTTATGGGTCGGAGCGGTTTCACCCCTCCACTTT
NA	TRBD2	TRBV9	TRBJ2-1	CASSVGDGGASYNEQFF	TGTGCCAGCAGCGTAGGAGACGGGGGGGCCTCGTACAATGAGCAGTTCTTC
once	TRBD2	TRBV5-4	TRBJ2-5	CASSLAGGRETQYF	TGTGCCAGCAGCCTAGCGGGAGGGCGGGAGACCCAGTACTTC
NA	NA	TRBV4-1	TRBJ2-4	CASSQKTRDNIQYF	TGCGCCAGCAGCCAAAAGACGAGGGATAACATTCAGTACTTC
NA	TRBD2	TRBV5-4	TRBJ2-5	CASSYGGLKETQYF	TGTGCCAGCAGCTACGGGGGACTAAAGGAGACCCAGTACTTC
NA	TRBD1	TRBV4-1	TRBJ1-6	CASSLGQGLIQLSF	TGCGCCAGCAGCCTGGGACAGGGGTTAATCCAACTTTCATTT
NA	NA	TRBV11-2	TRBJ2-5	CASSFGETQYF	TGTGCCAGCAGCTTCGGGGAGACCCAGTACTTC
NA	NA	TRBV30	TRBJ2-5	CAWSAPRQGLETQYF	TGTGCCTGGAGTGCCCCCCGGCAGGGATTAGAGACCCAGTACTTC
NA	TRBD2	TRBV29-1	TRBJ2-7	CSVEGGVAGVSYEQYF	TGCAGCGTTGAAGGAGGAGTAGCGGGGGTCTCCTACGAGCAGTACTTC
few	NA	TRBV5-4	TRBJ1-6	CASSLDMSSYNSPLHF	TGTGCCAGCAGCCTCGACATGAGCTCCTATAATTCACCCCTCCACTTT
NA	NA	TRBV5-1	TRBJ2-7	CASSSYSSYEQYF	TGCGCCAGCAGCTCCTACAGCTCCTACGAGCAGTACTTC